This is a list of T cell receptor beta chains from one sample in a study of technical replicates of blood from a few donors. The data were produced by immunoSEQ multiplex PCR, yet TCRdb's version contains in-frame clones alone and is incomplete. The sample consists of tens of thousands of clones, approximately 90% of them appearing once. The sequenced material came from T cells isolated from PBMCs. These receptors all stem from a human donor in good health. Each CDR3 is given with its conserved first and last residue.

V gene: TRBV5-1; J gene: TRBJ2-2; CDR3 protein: CASSYGQNTGELFF
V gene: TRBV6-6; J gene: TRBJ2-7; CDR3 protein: CASSYSDRGYEQYF
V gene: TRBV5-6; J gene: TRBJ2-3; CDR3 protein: CATGTTDTDTQYF
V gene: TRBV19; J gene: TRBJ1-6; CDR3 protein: CASSIGQGRWSSPLHF
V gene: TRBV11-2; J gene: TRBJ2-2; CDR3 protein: CASSLKWWGGGELFF
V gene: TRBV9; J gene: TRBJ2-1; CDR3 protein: CASSASGVRDEQFF
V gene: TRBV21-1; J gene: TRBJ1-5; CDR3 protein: CASSTWGRPFLSNQPQHF
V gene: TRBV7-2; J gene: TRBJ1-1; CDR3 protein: CASSLGMSFGMNTEAFF
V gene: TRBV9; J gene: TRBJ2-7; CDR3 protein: CASSVGGVYEQYF
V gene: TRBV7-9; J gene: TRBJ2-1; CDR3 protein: CASSLTPSGGARNEQFF
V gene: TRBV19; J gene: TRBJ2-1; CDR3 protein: CASTGTSGIFRGEQFF